The rows below give T cell receptor beta chains drawn from one sample of a study of CD8 T cells in Susac syndrome. TCRdb re-called the immunoSEQ multiplex PCR reads through MiXCR, storing one row per CDR3 protein. The repertoire has about 180,000 distinct CDR3 sequences, 85% to 95% of them found once; the top ten carry less than 0.2%. The specimen was CD8+ T cells from PBMCs. Receptor source: a human donor with multiple sclerosis. Each CDR3 is given with its conserved first and last residue. The D gene is left open where the match is weak. Expanded clones are given a class, and other clones once, few, many or no size at all.

v_call,clone_size,d_call,j_call,cdr3_nt,cdr3_aa
TRBV9,-,-,TRBJ2-1,TGTGCCAGCAGCGATAGACTAGGCTCCTACAATGAGCAGTTCTTC,CASSDRLGSYNEQFF
TRBV28,once,TRBD1,TRBJ2-2,TGTGCCAGCCGCGACAGGGGTGACACCGGGGAGCTGTTTTTT,CASRDRGDTGELFF
TRBV10-3,-,TRBD2,TRBJ2-5,TGTGCCACTCAAACTGGGACTAGCGGGGTTCAAGAGACCCAGTACTTC,CATQTGTSGVQETQYF
TRBV30,-,-,TRBJ2-1,TGTGCCTGGAGTACCGGGACGGGTAATGAGCAGTTCTTC,CAWSTGTGNEQFF
TRBV28,-,-,TRBJ1-5,TGTGCCAGCAGGACGGCCTATAGCAATCAGCCCCAGCATTTT,CASRTAYSNQPQHF
TRBV5-1,-,-,TRBJ2-1,TGCGCCAGCAGCTCGATCCCGGGGGATTACAATGAGCAGTTCTTC,CASSSIPGDYNEQFF
TRBV28,-,TRBD2,TRBJ2-7,TGTGCCAGCAGATGGACTAGCGGGAGTGGTAGTTACGAGCAGTACTTC,CASRWTSGSGSYEQYF
TRBV20-1,-,TRBD2,TRBJ2-1,TGCAGTGCTAGAGATCCGGGGGGGCCCTCCTACAATGAGCAGTTCTTC,CSARDPGGPSYNEQFF
TRBV4-1,-,-,TRBJ2-3,TGCGCCAGCAGCGCCCAAGCGAGCATCACAGATACGCAGTATTTT,CASSAQASITDTQYF
TRBV27,-,TRBD2,TRBJ2-3,TGTGCCAGCAGTTTTCTAGCGGGAGATACGCAGTATTTT,CASSFLAGDTQYF
TRBV20-1,once,-,TRBJ2-1,TGCAGTGCTAGTGACGAAAATGAGCAGTTCTTC,CSASDENEQFF
TRBV5-1,-,TRBD2,TRBJ2-6,TGCGCCAGCAGCTATATTTGGAGCGGGGAGCTTCTCTCTGGGGCCAACGTCCTGACTTTC,CASSYIWSGELLSGANVLTF
TRBV12-3/TRBV12-4,-,-,TRBJ2-7,TGTGCCAGCAGTTCCGACCCGGGGACACTGACTTACGAGCAGTACTTC,CASSSDPGTLTYEQYF
TRBV4-1,once,-,TRBJ2-3,TGCGCCAGCAGCCAAGGCCTCGCGGATACGCAGTATTTT,CASSQGLADTQYF
TRBV10-3,-,-,TRBJ2-5,TGTGCCATCAGTGTCTTGCAAGAGACCCAGTACTTC,CAISVLQETQYF
TRBV5-4,-,-,TRBJ1-2,TGTGCCAGCGGATCGCGGGACGGCTATGGCTACACCTTC,CASGSRDGYGYTF
TRBV6-2/TRBV6-3,-,TRBD2,TRBJ2-7,TGTGCCAGCAGTTCACGACCCGGGACTAGCGGGGGGGCCTACGAGCAGTACTTC,CASSSRPGTSGGAYEQYF
TRBV3-1,-,TRBD2,TRBJ2-7,TGTGCCAGCAGCCAAGAGACTAGCGGGATTCAGTACTTC,CASSQETSGIQYF
TRBV12-3/TRBV12-4,-,TRBD1,TRBJ1-4,TGTGCCAGCAGTGGGATTCGAGGGGGCACGGGAGAAAAACTGTTTTTT,CASSGIRGGTGEKLFF
TRBV20-1,-,TRBD2,TRBJ2-1,TGCAGTGCCAGGGGACTAGCGGGAAGCCGGGTTGAGCAGTTCTTC,CSARGLAGSRVEQFF
TRBV29-1,-,-,TRBJ2-2,TGCAGCGTTCAGGGGAACGGGGAGCTGTTTTTT,CSVQGNGELFF
TRBV7-9,-,TRBD1,TRBJ2-7,TGTGCCAGCAGCCCCGAAACAGGGGGCGCTTACGAGCAGTACTTC,CASSPETGGAYEQYF
TRBV27,-,TRBD1,TRBJ1-4,TGTGCCAGCAGTTCAGGGGGCTTTAATGAAAAACTGTTTTTT,CASSSGGFNEKLFF
TRBV20-1,-,-,TRBJ2-3,TGCAGTGCCGCCCTATTACTAGGGGCAGATACGCAGTATTTT,CSAALLLGADTQYF
TRBV30,-,-,TRBJ2-7,TGTGCCTGGAGGAGTCAGACCTACGAGCAGTACTTC,CAWRSQTYEQYF
TRBV28,-,TRBD1,TRBJ2-7,TGTGCCAGCGCCGGGACAGGGCCCTACGAGCAGTACTTC,CASAGTGPYEQYF
TRBV7-9,-,TRBD2,TRBJ2-1,TGTGCCAGCAGCCCGCGCATTAAGATAGCGGGAGATAATGAGCAGTTCTTC,CASSPRIKIAGDNEQFF
TRBV20-1,-,-,TRBJ1-5,TGCAGTGCACAACAGGGTTACGGCAATCAGCCCCAGCATTTT,CSAQQGYGNQPQHF
TRBV4-1,-,-,TRBJ2-7,TGCGCCAGCAGCCAAGTCCTCGAAAGCTACGAGCAGTACTTC,CASSQVLESYEQYF
TRBV29-1,-,-,TRBJ1-2,TGCAGCGTTGAAAGTGGGGGGCTGGATGGCTACACCTTC,CSVESGGLDGYTF
TRBV27,-,TRBD2,TRBJ2-2,TGTGCCAGCAGTTTAGTAGCGGGAGACGGGGAGCTGTTTTTT,CASSLVAGDGELFF
TRBV20-1,-,TRBD2,TRBJ2-1,TGCAGTGCTAGAGATGGTCGGACTAGCGGATCCTACAATGAGCAGTTCTTC,CSARDGRTSGSYNEQFF
TRBV27,-,TRBD1,TRBJ2-1,TGTGCCAGCAGTTTATCCAGGGGGCAGAATGAGCAGTTCTTC,CASSLSRGQNEQFF
TRBV29-1,-,TRBD1,TRBJ2-7,TGCAGCGCCGTGACAGGGTTTTACGAGCAGTACTTC,CSAVTGFYEQYF
TRBV9,-,TRBD2,TRBJ2-7,TGTGCCAGCAGCGTAGCAGCGGGGGAACGCTACGAGCAGTACTTC,CASSVAAGERYEQYF
TRBV29-1,few,-,TRBJ2-7,TGCAGCGTTGAACTGGGATACGAGCAGTACTTC,CSVELGYEQYF
TRBV3-1,-,TRBD1,TRBJ1-5,TGTGCCAGCAGCCACGGACAGGGTTTGGGCAATCAGCCCCAGCATTTT,CASSHGQGLGNQPQHF
TRBV13,once,TRBD1,TRBJ1-5,TGTGCCAGCAGCCAGGGGGCCTACAATCAGCCCCAGCATTTT,CASSQGAYNQPQHF
TRBV5-1,-,TRBD1,TRBJ1-3,TGCGCCAGCAGCCCAGGTCCGCAGGACAGGGCTGGAAACACCATATATTTT,CASSPGPQDRAGNTIYF
TRBV24-1,-,-,TRBJ2-1,TGTGCCACCCGACTTCTGAATGAGCAGTTCTTC,CATRLLNEQFF
TRBV16,-,-,TRBJ2-1,TGTGCCAGCAGCCACCCCCGTGGCGGCAATGAGCAGTTCTTC,CASSHPRGGNEQFF
TRBV27,once,TRBD2,TRBJ2-5,TGTGCCAGCAGCCGAAGATGGACTAGCGGGGGTAAAGAGACCCAGTACTTC,CASSRRWTSGGKETQYF
TRBV2,-,TRBD2,TRBJ2-1,TGTGCCAGCAAAGGACTAGCGGGGGCCCACAGCTCCTACAATGAGCAGTTCTTC,CASKGLAGAHSSYNEQFF
TRBV9,-,TRBD2,TRBJ2-1,TGTGCCAGCAGCCCGACCTTAGCGGGAGATCGTTACAATGAGCAGTTCTTC,CASSPTLAGDRYNEQFF
TRBV9,-,-,TRBJ2-6,TGTGCCAGCAGCGCCGCAGGGTTAGCTGGGGCCAACGTCCTGACTTTC,CASSAAGLAGANVLTF
TRBV27,-,TRBD1,TRBJ2-5,TGTGCCAGCAGTTTATGGTTGGTAGAGCCAGGGGGTGGACCCCAAGAGACCCAGTACTTC,CASSLWLVEPGGGPQETQYF
TRBV4-2,-,-,TRBJ2-2,TGTGCCAGCAGCCAAGTCGTTGGGCCGGCGAACACCGGGGAGCTGTTTTTT,CASSQVVGPANTGELFF
TRBV19,-,TRBD2,TRBJ2-1,TGTGCCAGTAGTATAGGGCTAGCGGGAGGTGAGCAGTTCTTC,CASSIGLAGGEQFF
TRBV6-6,-,-,TRBJ2-1,TGTGCCAGCAGTTACGGTCTAGCCGGATCCTACAATGAGCAGTTCTTC,CASSYGLAGSYNEQFF
TRBV30,-,-,TRBJ1-2,TGTGCCTGGAGACGTAACTATGGCTACACCTTC,CAWRRNYGYTF